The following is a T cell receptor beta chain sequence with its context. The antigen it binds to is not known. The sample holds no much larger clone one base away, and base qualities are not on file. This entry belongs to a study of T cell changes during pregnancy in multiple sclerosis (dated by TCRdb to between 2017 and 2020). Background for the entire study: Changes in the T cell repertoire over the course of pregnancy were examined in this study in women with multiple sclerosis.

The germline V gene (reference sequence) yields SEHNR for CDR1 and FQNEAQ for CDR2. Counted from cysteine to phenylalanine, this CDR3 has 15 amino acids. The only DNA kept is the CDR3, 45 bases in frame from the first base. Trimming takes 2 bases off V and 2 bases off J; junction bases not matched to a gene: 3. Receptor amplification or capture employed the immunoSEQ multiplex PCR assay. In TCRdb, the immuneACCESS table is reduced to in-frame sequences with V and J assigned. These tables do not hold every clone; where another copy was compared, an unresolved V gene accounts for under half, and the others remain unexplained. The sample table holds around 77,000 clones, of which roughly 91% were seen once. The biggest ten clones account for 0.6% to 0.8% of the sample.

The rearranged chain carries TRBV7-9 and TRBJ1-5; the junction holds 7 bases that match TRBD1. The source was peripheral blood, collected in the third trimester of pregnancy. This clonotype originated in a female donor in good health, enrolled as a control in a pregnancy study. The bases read TGTGCCAGCAGCTTACAGGGGGGAGGCAATCAGCCCCAGCATTTT. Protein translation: CASSLQGGGNQPQHF.